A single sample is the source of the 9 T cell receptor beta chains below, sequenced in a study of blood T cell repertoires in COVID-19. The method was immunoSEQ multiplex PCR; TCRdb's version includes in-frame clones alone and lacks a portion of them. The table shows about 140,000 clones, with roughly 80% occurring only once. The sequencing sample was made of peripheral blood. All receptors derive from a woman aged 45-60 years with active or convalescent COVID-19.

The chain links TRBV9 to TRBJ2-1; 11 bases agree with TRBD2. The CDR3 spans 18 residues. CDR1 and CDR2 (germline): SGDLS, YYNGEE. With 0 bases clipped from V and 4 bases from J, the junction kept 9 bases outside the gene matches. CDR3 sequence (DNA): TGTGCCAGCAGCGTAGGCGTTCTAACTAGCGGGAGTTACAATGAGCAGTTCTTC. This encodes CASSVGVLTSGSYNEQFF.

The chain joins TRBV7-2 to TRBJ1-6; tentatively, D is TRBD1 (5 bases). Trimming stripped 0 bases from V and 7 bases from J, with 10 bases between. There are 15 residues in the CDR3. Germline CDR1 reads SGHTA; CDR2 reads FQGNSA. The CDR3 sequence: CASSLAAGKNSPLHF. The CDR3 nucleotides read TGTGCCAGCAGCTTAGCGGCAGGGAAGAATTCACCCCTCCACTTT.

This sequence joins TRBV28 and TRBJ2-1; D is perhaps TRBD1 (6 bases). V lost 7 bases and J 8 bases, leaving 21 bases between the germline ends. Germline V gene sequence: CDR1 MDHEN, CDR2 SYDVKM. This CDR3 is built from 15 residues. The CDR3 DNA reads TGTGCCAGCAACCACGACAGGATGAATTTCCATGAGCAGTTCTTC. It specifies CASNHDRMNFHEQFF.

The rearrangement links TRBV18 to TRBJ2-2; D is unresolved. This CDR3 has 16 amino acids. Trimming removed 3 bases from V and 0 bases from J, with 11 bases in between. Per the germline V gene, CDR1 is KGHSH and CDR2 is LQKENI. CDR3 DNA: TGTGCCAGCTCACCTTACAGTTCCTCGAACACCGGGGAGCTGTTTTTT. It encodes CASSPYSSSNTGELFF.

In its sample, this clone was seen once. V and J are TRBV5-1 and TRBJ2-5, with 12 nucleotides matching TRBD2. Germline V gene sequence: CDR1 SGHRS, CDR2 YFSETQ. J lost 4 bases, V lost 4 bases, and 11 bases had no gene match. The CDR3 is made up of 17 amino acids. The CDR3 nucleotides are TGCGCCAGCAGCCTGACTAGCGGGAGTTCGTCGGGAGAGACCCAGTACTTC. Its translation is CASSLTSGSSSGETQYF.

CDR3 residues: CASSLEGRNEKLFF. As DNA, the CDR3 is TGTGCCAGCAGCTTAGAGGGGAGGAATGAAAAACTGTTTTTT. The chain links TRBV5-5 to TRBJ1-4; the D gene is possibly TRBD1 (5 bases). The CDR3 is 14 residues long. V gave up 2 bases and J gave up 5 bases, with 10 bases separating them. Germline-derived CDR1 and CDR2 are SGHKS and YYEKEE (reference sequence).

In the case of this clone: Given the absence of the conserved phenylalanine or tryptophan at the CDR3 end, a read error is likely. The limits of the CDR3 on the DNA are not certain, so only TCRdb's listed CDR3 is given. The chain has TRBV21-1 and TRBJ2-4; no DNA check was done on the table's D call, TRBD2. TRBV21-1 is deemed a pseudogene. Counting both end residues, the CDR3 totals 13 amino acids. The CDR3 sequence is CASSKGRGGPPHV.

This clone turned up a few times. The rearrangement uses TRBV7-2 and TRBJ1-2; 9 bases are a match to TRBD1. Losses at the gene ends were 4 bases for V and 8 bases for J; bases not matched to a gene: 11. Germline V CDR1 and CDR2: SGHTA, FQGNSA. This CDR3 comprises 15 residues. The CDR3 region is CASSSTGTGYLGYTF. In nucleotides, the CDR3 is TGTGCCAGCAGCTCAACCGGGACAGGGTACCTAGGCTACACCTTC.

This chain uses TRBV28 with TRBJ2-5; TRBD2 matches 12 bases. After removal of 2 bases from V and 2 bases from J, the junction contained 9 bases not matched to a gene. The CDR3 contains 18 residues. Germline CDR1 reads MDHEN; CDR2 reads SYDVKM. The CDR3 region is CASSLDLAGGLGQETQYF. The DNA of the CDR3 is TGTGCCAGCAGTTTAGATCTAGCGGGAGGGCTGGGGCAAGAGACCCAGTACTTC.